This T cell receptor (beta chain) was documented in a study of T cell repertoires in cytomegalovirus infection. Points from the study as a whole: Accumulated public TCR beta family frequency recognized individuals carrying CMV together with the relevant HLA. HLA-C-restricted CMV-specific TCR beta clonotypes prevailed in the ex vivo response.

In TCRdb, the reads were re-called with MiXCR into one record per CDR3 protein. The sample lists about 490,000 distinct CDR3 sequences; more than 15% were seen once. There are many counts of this clonotype. Antigen specificity is unknown. CDR1 and CDR2 (germline): SEHNR, FQNEAQ (reference sequence). J was trimmed by 2 bases and V by 3 bases; bases with no gene match: 2. The CDR3 consists of 14 residues. Specimen: CD8+ T cells from PBMCs. This receptor was taken from a human donor in good health (CMV status not recorded). Some clones in this sample may be carry-over from other donors' samples. The chain links TRBV7-9 to TRBJ2-5; 8 bases are a match to TRBD1. This CDR3 reads CASSFRQGQETQYF. CDR3 DNA: TGTGCCAGCAGCTTCCGACAGGGGCAAGAGACCCAGTACTTC.